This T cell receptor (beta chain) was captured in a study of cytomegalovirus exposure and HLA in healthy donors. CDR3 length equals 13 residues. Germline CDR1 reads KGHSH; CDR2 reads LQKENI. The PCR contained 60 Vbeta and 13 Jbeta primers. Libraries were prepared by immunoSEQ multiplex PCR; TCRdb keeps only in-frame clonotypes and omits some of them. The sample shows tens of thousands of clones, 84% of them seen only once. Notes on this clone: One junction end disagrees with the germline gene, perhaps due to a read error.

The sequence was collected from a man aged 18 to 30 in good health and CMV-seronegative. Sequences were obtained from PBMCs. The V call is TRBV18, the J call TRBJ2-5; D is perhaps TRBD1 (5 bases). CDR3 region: CASSPKGDLRSDF. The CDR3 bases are TGTGCCAGCTCACCAAAAGGGGATCTTCGTTCAGACTTC.